This TCR beta chain emerged from a study of blood T cell repertoires in COVID-19. In this sample, this clone turned up a few times. CDR3 length: 11 residues. V lost 3 bases and J lost 10, with 12 bases in between. CDR1 and CDR2 (germline): DFQATT, SNEGSKA (reference sequence). The method was immunoSEQ multiplex PCR; TCRdb's version includes in-frame clones alone and lacks a portion of them. This table holds some 150,000 clones, less than 95% found once. This rearrangement joins TRBV20-1 to TRBJ1-1; D is unresolved. This clonotype was sampled from a man between 50 and 59 years old with acute or convalescent COVID-19. The sample taken for sequencing was peripheral blood. CDR3 amino acids: CSASGYLGAFF. The CDR3 DNA reads as TGCAGTGCTAGTGGGTACCTAGGAGCTTTCTTT.